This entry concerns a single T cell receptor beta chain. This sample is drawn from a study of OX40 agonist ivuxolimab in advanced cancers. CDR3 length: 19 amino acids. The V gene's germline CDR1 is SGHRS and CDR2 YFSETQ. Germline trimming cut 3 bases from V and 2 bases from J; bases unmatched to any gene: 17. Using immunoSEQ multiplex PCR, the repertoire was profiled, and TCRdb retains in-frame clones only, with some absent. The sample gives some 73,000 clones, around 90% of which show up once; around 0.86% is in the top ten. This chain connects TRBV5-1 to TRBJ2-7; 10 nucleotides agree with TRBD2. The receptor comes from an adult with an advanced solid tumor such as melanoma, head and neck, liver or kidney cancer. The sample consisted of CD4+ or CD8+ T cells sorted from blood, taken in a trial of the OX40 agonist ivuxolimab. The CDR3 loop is CASSWAPSSGGTVTYEQYF. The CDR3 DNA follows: TGCGCCAGCAGCTGGGCCCCGAGTAGCGGGGGGACAGTGACCTACGAGCAGTACTTC.